This T cell receptor beta chain appears in the sequencing data of a study of T cell changes during pregnancy in multiple sclerosis. Per germline, CDR1 MGHRA and CDR2 YSYEKL. There are 14 residues in the CDR3. V was trimmed by 0 bases and J by 8 bases, leaving 11 bases between them. Some clones are missing from TCRdb's copy, which holds only in-frame ones; the method was immunoSEQ multiplex PCR. The sample lists fewer than 80,000 clones; 80% to 95% were seen once. The sample in question was peripheral blood, obtained in the third trimester of pregnancy. The chain links TRBV4-1 to TRBJ2-1, with D hard to call. The receptor was derived from a female donor in good health, enrolled as a control in a pregnancy study. The CDR3 sequence: CASSQDVQRDEQFF. The CDR3 bases are TGCGCCAGCAGCCAAGATGTACAACGGGATGAGCAGTTCTTC.